A single T cell receptor (beta chain) is shown here with its context. No antigen is known for it. Germline CDR1 MNHEY, CDR2 SMNVEV (reference sequence). V was clipped by 4 bases and J by 3 bases, with 13 bases between them. This CDR3 is built from 14 residues. This sample was taken from a study of T cell repertoires in cytomegalovirus infection. Notes on the study in general: The study identified carriers of CMV plus the relevant HLA from cumulative public TCR beta family frequency.

In TCRdb, the reads were re-called with MiXCR into one record per CDR3 protein. Of about 900,000 distinct CDR3 sequences listed, roughly 31% are singletons. The V and J genes are TRBV27 and TRBJ2-7; D not certain. This clonotype was sampled from a human donor in good health (CMV status not recorded). Some clones in this sample may be carry-over from other donors' samples. Sequences were derived from cultured CD8+ T cells from PBMCs, sampled from culture after CMV antigen stimulation. The CDR3 sequence: CASSSARWGYEQYF. As DNA, the CDR3 is TGTGCCAGCAGTTCGGCCCGGTGGGGCTACGAGCAGTACTTC.